The present T cell receptor (beta chain) was sequenced within a study of cytomegalovirus exposure and HLA in healthy donors. CDR3 size: 14 residues. Germline V gives CDR1 MNHEY, CDR2 SVGAGI. The V gene lost 6 bases and the J gene lost 11 bases, with 22 bases spanning the gap. Use of 60 Vbeta and 13 Jbeta primers characterized the PCR. Using immunoSEQ multiplex PCR, the repertoire was profiled, and TCRdb retains in-frame clones only, with some absent. The table lists 200,000 to 250,000 clones, over 65% of them singletons. The J gene is TRBJ2-5, the V gene TRBV6-5; D call uncertain. Sequencing was done on a sample of PBMCs. The source is a man younger than 35 in good health and CMV-seronegative. Here the CDR3 DNA reads TGTGCCAGCAGCCCGGTGGTAGCTACGATAGTGCAGTACTTC. Amino acid sequence: CASSPVVATIVQYF.